Below are 7 T cell receptor beta chains sequenced from a single sample in a study of response to subunit inactivated influenza vaccine (dated by TCRdb to about 2018). The library was made by RT-PCR. The reads were generated on an Illumina HiSeq 2500. Using fastp trimming at Q25 and MiXCR clonotype assembly, TCRdb reanalyzed the public sequencing data and kept in-frame beta chains. Every CDR3 protein is listed once, alongside the most common genes and DNA of its rows. Recorded for this sample are over 650,000 distinct CDR3 sequences; around 20% of them occurred a single time. The ten largest clonotypes hold about a tenth of the sample. Sequenced material: PBMCs from blood, taken more than 4 days after vaccination. The receptors originated from a man over 45 who received an inactivated influenza vaccine. Donor details come from another sample of the same person, matched by shared clones.

The chain links TRBV28 to TRBJ2-5, with D perhaps TRBD1 (6 bases). Trimming shortened V by 4 bases and J by 7 bases, and 19 bases separated the two germline ends. Germline-derived CDR1 and CDR2 are MDHEN and SYDVKM. The CDR3 sequence is 15 residues long. The CDR3 DNA sequence: TGTGCCAGCAGTTCGGACAGTACGATGGCCGCGACCCAGTACTTC. Translating it yields CASSSDSTMAATQYF.

This rearrangement joins TRBV7-2 to TRBJ2-5; 9 nucleotides align to TRBD1. J was trimmed by 5 bases and V by 5 bases; bases with no gene match: 9. CDR3 length equals 15 residues. Germline V gene data show CDR1 as SGHTA and CDR2 as FQGNSA. The chain's CDR3 is CASSPQAGTGETQYF. CDR3 DNA sequence: TGTGCCAGCAGCCCCCAGGCCGGGACAGGGGAGACCCAGTACTTC.

This clonotype was seen a few times. The rearrangement uses TRBV7-2 and TRBJ1-3, with D uncertain. The V gene's germline CDR1 is SGHTA and CDR2 FQGNSA. V was trimmed by 1 base and J by 2 bases, leaving 9 bases between them. The CDR3 has 15 amino acids. Here the CDR3 DNA reads TGTGCCAGCAGCTTAGTCGTGTCTCCTGGAAACACCATATATTTT. Residues: CASSLVVSPGNTIYF.

The chain is built from TRBV20-1 and TRBJ2-3; 12 nucleotides align to TRBD2. Germline CDR1 DFQATT, CDR2 SNEGSKA (reference sequence). The length of the CDR3 is 18 residues. The V gene end was trimmed by 1 base and the J gene end by 3 bases; junction bases not matched to a gene: 11. The CDR3 coding sequence is TGCAGTGCTAGAGGCCAACACCGACTAGCGGGAGAAACAGATACGCAGTATTTT. Its translation: CSARGQHRLAGETDTQYF.

This chain links TRBV7-2 with TRBJ2-5; the match to TRBD2 covers 10 bases. The CDR3 contains 15 residues. Germline V gene sequence: CDR1 SGHTA, CDR2 FQGNSA. With 2 bases clipped from V and 5 bases from J, the junction kept 5 bases outside the gene matches. The CDR3 coding sequence is TGTGCCAGCAGCTTATTAGCGGGAGGTGATGAGACCCAGTACTTC. It encodes CASSLLAGGDETQYF. The whole variable domain, remainder taken from reference TRBV7-2 and TRBJ2-5, is GAGVSQSPSNKVTEKGKDVELRCDPISGHTALYWYRQSLGQGLEFLIYFQGNSAPDKSGLPSDRFSAERTGGSVSTLTIQRTQQEDSAVYLCASSLLAGGDETQYFGPGTRLLVL.

The CDR3 DNA follows: TGCAGTGCTAGCTCTAGGACTAGTCAGAAGACCCAGTACTTC. Translated, it gives CSASSRTSQKTQYF. The chain is built from TRBV20-1 and TRBJ2-5, with 7 bases matching TRBD2. This CDR3 has 14 amino acids. V shed 3 bases and J 6 bases; nucleotides not matched to a gene: 10. The germline CDR1 and CDR2 sequences are DFQATT and SNEGSKA (reference sequence).

This clonotype was counted between two and nine times. The gene calls are TRBV20-1 and TRBJ2-1; 8 bases are a match to TRBD2. The length of the CDR3 is 11 residues. J lost 10 bases, V lost 8 bases, and 7 bases had no gene match. In germline, CDR1 is DFQATT, CDR2 SNEGSKA (reference sequence). DNA of the CDR3: TGCAGTCCTGACCTAGCGGGCGAGCAGTTCTTC. Translating gives CSPDLAGEQFF.